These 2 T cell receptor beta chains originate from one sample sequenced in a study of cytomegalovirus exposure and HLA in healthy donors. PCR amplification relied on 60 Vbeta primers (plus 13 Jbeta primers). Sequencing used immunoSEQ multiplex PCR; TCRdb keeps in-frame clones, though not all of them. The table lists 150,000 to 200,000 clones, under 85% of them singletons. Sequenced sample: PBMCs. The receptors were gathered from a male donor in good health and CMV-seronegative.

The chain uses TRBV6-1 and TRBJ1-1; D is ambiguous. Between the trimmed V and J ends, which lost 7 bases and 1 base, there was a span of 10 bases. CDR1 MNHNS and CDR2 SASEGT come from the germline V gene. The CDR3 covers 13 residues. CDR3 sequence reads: CASMEITNTEAFF. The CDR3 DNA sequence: TGTGCCAGCATGGAGATAACGAACACTGAAGCTTTCTTT.

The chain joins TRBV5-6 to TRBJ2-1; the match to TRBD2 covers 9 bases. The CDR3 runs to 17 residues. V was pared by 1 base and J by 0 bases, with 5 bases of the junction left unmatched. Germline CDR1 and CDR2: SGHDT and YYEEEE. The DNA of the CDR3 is TGTGCCAGCAGCTTGCGGAGCGGGGGGATCTCCTACAATGAGCAGTTCTTC. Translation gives CASSLRSGGISYNEQFF.